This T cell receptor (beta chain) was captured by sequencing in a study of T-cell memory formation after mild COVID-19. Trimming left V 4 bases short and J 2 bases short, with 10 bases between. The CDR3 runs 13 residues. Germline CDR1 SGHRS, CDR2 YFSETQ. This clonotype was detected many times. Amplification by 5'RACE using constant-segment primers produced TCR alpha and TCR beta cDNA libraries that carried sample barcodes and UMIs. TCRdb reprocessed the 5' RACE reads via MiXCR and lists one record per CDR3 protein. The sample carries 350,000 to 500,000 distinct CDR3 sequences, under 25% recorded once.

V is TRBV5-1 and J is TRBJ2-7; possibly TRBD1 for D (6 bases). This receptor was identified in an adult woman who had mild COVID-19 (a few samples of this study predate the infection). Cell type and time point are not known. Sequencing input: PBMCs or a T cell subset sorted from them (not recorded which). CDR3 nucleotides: TGCGCCAGCAGCGTGGACAGCGCCTACGAGCAGTACTTC. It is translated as CASSVDSAYEQYF.